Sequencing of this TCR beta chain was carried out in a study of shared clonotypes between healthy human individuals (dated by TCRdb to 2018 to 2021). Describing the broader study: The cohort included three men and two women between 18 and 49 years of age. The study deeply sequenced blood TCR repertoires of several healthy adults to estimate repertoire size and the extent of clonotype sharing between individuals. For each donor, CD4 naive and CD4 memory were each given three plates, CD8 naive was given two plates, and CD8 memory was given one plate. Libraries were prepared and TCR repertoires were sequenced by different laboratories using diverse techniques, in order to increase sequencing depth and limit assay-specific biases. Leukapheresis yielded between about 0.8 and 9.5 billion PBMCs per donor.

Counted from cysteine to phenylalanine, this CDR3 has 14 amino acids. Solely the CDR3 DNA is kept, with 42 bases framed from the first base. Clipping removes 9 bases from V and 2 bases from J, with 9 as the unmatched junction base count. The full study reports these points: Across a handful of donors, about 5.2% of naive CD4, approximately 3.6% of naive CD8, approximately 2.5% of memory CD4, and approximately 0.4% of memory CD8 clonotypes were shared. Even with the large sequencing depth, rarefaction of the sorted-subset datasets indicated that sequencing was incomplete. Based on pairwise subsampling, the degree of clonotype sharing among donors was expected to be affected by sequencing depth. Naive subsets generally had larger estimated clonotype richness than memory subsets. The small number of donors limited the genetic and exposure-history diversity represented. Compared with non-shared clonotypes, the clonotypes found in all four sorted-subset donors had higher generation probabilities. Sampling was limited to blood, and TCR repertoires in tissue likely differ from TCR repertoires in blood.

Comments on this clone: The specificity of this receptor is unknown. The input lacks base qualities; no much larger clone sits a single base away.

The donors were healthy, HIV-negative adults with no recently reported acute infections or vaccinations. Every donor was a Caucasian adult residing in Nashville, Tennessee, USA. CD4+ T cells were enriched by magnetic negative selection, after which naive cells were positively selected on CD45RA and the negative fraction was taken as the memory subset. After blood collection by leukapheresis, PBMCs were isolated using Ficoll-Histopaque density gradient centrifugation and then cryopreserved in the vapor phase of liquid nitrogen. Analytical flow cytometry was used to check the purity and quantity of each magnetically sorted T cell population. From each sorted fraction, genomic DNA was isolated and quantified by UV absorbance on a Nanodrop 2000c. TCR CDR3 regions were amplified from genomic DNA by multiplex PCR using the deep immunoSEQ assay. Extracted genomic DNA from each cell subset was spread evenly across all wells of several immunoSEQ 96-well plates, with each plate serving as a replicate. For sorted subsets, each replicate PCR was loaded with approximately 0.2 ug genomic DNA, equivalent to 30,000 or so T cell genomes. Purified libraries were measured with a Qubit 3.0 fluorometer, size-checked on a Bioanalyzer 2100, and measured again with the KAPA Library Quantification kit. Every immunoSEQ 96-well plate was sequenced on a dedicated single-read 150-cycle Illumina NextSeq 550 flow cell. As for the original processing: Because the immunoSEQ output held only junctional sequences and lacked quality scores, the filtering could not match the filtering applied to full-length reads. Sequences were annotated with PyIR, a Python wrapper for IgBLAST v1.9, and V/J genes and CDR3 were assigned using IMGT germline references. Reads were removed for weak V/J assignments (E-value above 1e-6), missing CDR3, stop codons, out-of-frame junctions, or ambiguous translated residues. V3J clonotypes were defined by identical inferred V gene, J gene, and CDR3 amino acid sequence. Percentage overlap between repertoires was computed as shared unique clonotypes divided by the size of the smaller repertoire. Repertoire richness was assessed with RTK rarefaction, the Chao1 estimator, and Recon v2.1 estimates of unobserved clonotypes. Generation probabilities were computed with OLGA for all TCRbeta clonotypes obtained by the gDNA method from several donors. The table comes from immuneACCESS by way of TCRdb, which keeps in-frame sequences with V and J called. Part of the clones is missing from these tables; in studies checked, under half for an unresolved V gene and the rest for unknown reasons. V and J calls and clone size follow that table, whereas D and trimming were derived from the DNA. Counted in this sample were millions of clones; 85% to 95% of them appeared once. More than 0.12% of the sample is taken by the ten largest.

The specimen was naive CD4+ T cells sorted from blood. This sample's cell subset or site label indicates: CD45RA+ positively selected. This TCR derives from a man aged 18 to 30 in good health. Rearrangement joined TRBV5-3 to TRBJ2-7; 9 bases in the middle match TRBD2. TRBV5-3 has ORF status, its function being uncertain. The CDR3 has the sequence CANPLSGGPYEQYF. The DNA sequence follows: TGTGCCAACCCACTTAGCGGGGGTCCCTACGAGCAGTACTTC.